Shown below are 23 T cell receptor beta chains from a single sample sequenced in a study of blood T cell repertoires in COVID-19. Here immunoSEQ multiplex PCR was the method, and the copy in TCRdb shows in-frame clones only, minus some. The sample has 490,000 or so clones, 88% seen once. Sequencing used PBMCs or T cells enriched from blood (not recorded which). The receptors derive from a woman aged 60-75 years who had recovered from COVID-19.

This CDR3 reads CASSPDRPSGNTIYF. CDR3 nucleotide sequence: TGCGCCAGCAGCCCGGACAGGCCCTCTGGAAACACCATATATTTT. The chain uses TRBV5-1 and TRBJ1-3; 7 bases match TRBD1. CDR3 length equals 15 residues. Germline V gene lookup returns CDR1 SGHRS and CDR2 YFSETQ. V lost 4 bases to trimming and J lost 0 bases; unmatched junction nucleotides: 4.

The V and J genes are TRBV19 and TRBJ2-3; weak D call: TRBD1 (6 bases). The CDR3 extends over 14 amino acids. Between the trimmed V and J ends, which lost 3 bases and 3 bases, there was a span of 10 bases. CDR1 and CDR2 (germline): LNHDA, SQIVND (reference sequence). CDR3 loop: CASSMRRGTDTQYF. The CDR3 DNA follows: TGTGCCAGTAGTATGCGCAGGGGAACAGATACGCAGTATTTT.

V gene TRBV27 combines with J gene TRBJ1-6; 7 nucleotides match TRBD1. V trimming: 0 bases; J trimming: 3 bases; junction bases outside the gene matches: 5. The germline V gene has CDR1 MNHEY and CDR2 SMNVEV (reference sequence). The CDR3 extends over 17 amino acids. CDR3 coding DNA: TGTGCCAGCAGTTTATCGATAGGGACAGTCTATAATTCACCCCTCCACTTT. Translation gives CASSLSIGTVYNSPLHF.

The rearrangement links TRBV6-6 to TRBJ2-7, with D maybe TRBD2 (5 bases). Trimming took 6 bases from V and 2 from J, leaving 11 bases between them. Per the germline V gene, CDR1 is MNHNY and CDR2 is SVGAGI (reference sequence). CDR3 length: 13 amino acids. The CDR3 is CASSRGITYEQYF. CDR3 bases: TGTGCCAGCAGCCGGGGTATAACCTACGAGCAGTACTTC.

J is TRBJ1-4 and V is TRBV5-4, with 9 positions matching TRBD1. The CDR3 is made up of 15 amino acids. The V gene end was trimmed by 4 bases and the J gene end by 8 bases; junction bases not matched to a gene: 9. Germline V gene sequence: CDR1 SGHNT, CDR2 YYREEE (reference sequence). The CDR3 here is CASSPTGTGTEKLFF. The CDR3 DNA sequence: TGTGCCAGCAGCCCCACCGGGACAGGGACCGAAAAACTGTTTTTT.

The rearrangement uses TRBV10-2 and TRBJ1-1; 9 bases map to TRBD1. CDR1 is WSHSY and CDR2 is SAAADI in the germline V gene. This CDR3 is built from 12 residues. V lost 11 bases to trimming and J lost 5 bases; unmatched junction nucleotides: 6. This CDR3 reads CAAQGAGTEAFF. The CDR3 coding sequence is TGCGCCGCACAGGGGGCTGGAACTGAAGCTTTCTTT.

Worth noting for this clone: Other nucleotide sequences in the sample specify the same CDR3. The chain uses TRBV5-1 and TRBJ2-7, with 8 bases lining up with TRBD1. J was trimmed by 4 bases and V by 4 bases; bases with no gene match: 7. The CDR3 extends over 14 amino acids. CDR1 SGHRS and CDR2 YFSETQ come from the germline V gene. CDR3 sequence: CASSLGQGAYEQYV. CDR3 coding DNA: TGCGCCAGCAGCCTCGGACAGGGTGCGTACGAGCAGTACGTC.

The CDR3 is CASSSGTGFNQPQHF. The CDR3 DNA follows: TGCGCCAGCAGCTCAGGGACAGGATTCAATCAGCCCCAGCATTTT. The chain joins TRBV5-1 to TRBJ1-5; TRBD1 matches at 8 bases. The germline CDR1 and CDR2 sequences are SGHRS and YFSETQ. V lost 3 bases, J lost 3 bases, and 5 bases stayed unmatched. The CDR3 consists of 15 residues.

As regards this clone: The sample holds other DNA sequences that translate to the same CDR3. J is TRBJ1-1 and V is TRBV5-1; D not resolved. V lost 0 bases and J lost 2, with 8 bases in between. This CDR3 spans 14 amino acids. Germline V gene lookup returns CDR1 SGHRS and CDR2 YFSETQ. CDR3 residues: CASSLGPGNTEAFF. For the CDR3, the DNA is TGCGCCAGCAGCTTGGGGCCAGGAAACACTGAAGCTTTCTTT.

The rearrangement uses TRBV7-2 and TRBJ1-5; weak D call: TRBD1 (6 bases). This CDR3 region has 13 residues. Trimming pared 2 bases from V and 6 bases from J, leaving 8 bases between. CDR1 and CDR2 from the germline V gene are SGHTA and FQGNSA. The CDR3 sequence: CASSLKQGQPQHF. In DNA, the CDR3 is TGTGCCAGCAGCTTAAAACAGGGTCAGCCCCAGCATTTT.

The chain combines TRBV7-2 with TRBJ2-1, with 8 bases fitting TRBD2. Trimming removed 1 base from V and 1 base from J; junction bases left unmatched: 9. The CDR3 runs 18 residues. The germline V gene encodes CDR1 SGHTA and CDR2 FQGNSA. The CDR3 spells CASSLGGGGQRSYNEQFF. In DNA, the CDR3 is TGTGCCAGCAGCTTAGGAGGCGGGGGGCAAAGATCCTACAATGAGCAGTTCTTC. The variable domain in full, with the rest retrieved from reference TRBV7-2 and TRBJ2-1, is GAGVSQSPSNKVTEKGKDVELRCDPISGHTALYWYRQSLGQGLEFLIYFQGNSAPDKSGLPSDRFSAERTGGSVSTLTIQRTQQEDSAVYLCASSLGGGGQRSYNEQFFGPGTRLTVL.

The genes are TRBV4-1 and TRBJ1-4; D is ambiguous. Trimming pared 1 base from V and 5 bases from J, leaving 5 bases between. This CDR3 has 13 amino acids. Germline V CDR1 and CDR2: MGHRA, YSYEKL. The CDR3 nucleotides are TGCGCCAGCAGCCAAGTGCAGAATGAAAAACTGTTTTTT. Protein sequence: CASSQVQNEKLFF.

The chain joins TRBV6-5 to TRBJ2-5; TRBD1 is a possible D gene (5 bases). Germline V gene sequence: CDR1 MNHEY, CDR2 SVGAGI. V was clipped by 6 bases and J by 2 bases, with 10 bases between them. CDR3 length: 13 residues. Here the CDR3 DNA reads TGTGCCAGCAGGGGAACAGGACAAGAGACCCAGTACTTC. It encodes CASRGTGQETQYF.

Only one count was recorded for this clone. The chain has TRBV10-1 and TRBJ1-1; D is uncertain. From germline, CDR1 is WNHNN and CDR2 SYGVQD (reference sequence). The CDR3 has 13 residues. Trimming removed 4 bases from V and 8 bases from J, with 14 bases in between. CDR3 bases: TGCGCCAGCAGTGGGTCCGGTGGGAGGGAAGCTTTCTTT. Amino acids: CASSGSGGREAFF.

The chain carries TRBV24-1 and TRBJ2-4, with TRBD2 as a possible D gene (5 bases). Germline V gene lookup returns CDR1 KGHDR and CDR2 SFDVKD. This CDR3 spans 15 amino acids. Trimming took off 4 bases at V and 3 bases at J, with 12 bases between the two ends. The CDR3: CATSENPGIKNIQYF. The CDR3, as DNA: TGTGCCACCAGTGAAAACCCGGGGATCAAAAACATTCAGTACTTC.

CDR3 region: CASSLEGLVGGELFF. The CDR3, as DNA: TGCGCCAGCAGCTTGGAGGGACTAGTTGGCGGGGAGCTGTTTTTT. The chain recombines TRBV5-1 with TRBJ2-2, with TRBD2 matching over 8 bases. Looked up from germline, CDR1 is SGHRS and CDR2 is YFSETQ. This CDR3 is 15 amino acids long. The V gene end was trimmed by 0 bases and the J gene end by 7 bases; junction bases not matched to a gene: 5.

This rearrangement joins TRBV5-1 to TRBJ1-1, with D possibly matching TRBD1 (6 bases). Trimming shortened V by 3 bases and J by 2 bases, and 14 bases separated the two germline ends. This CDR3 is 15 amino acids long. Germline lookup yields CDR1 SGHRS and CDR2 YFSETQ. The CDR3 is CASSSKSGDNTEAFF. CDR3 DNA sequence: TGCGCCAGCAGCTCGAAATCAGGGGATAACACTGAAGCTTTCTTT.

This chain links TRBV5-4 with TRBJ2-7, with TRBD2 identical over 11 bases. Germline values: CDR1 SGHNT, CDR2 YYREEE (reference sequence). V lost 4 bases and J lost 2; bases outside the gene matches: 17. This CDR3 is built from 19 residues. The DNA for the CDR3 is TGTGCCAGCAGCCGAAACAAGAACCTAGCGGGGGGTAGGCCCTACGAGCAGTACTTC. It yields the protein CASSRNKNLAGGRPYEQYF.

The J gene is TRBJ2-7, the V gene TRBV19, with a tentative D call TRBD2 (6 bases). Germline V lookup: CDR1 LNHDA, CDR2 SQIVND (reference sequence). CDR3 length: 14 residues. Trimming left V 5 bases short and J 2 bases short, with 13 bases between. The DNA of the CDR3 is TGTGCCAGTAGTCGGGGCGGGGCCACCTACGAGCAGTACTTC. It is translated as CASSRGGATYEQYF. The full variable domain, rest sourced from reference TRBV19 and TRBJ2-7, is DGGITQSPKYLFRKEGQNVTLSCEQNLNHDAMYWYRQDPGQGLRLIYYSQIVNDFQKGDIAEGYSVSREKKESFPLTVTSAQKNPTAFYLCASSRGGATYEQYFGPGTRLTVT.

This chain links TRBV5-1 with TRBJ2-3; D unclear. Germline CDR1 reads SGHRS; CDR2 reads YFSETQ. The ends were cut back, 3 bases at V and 0 bases at J, with 8 bases in the middle. CDR3 length equals 14 residues. The CDR3 is CASSSEASTDTQYF. CDR3 bases: TGCGCCAGCAGCTCCGAGGCGAGCACAGATACGCAGTATTTT.

The chain couples TRBV6-5 to TRBJ1-2, with D unresolved. The CDR3 loop spans 12 amino acids. Trimming pared 4 bases from V and 5 bases from J, leaving 8 bases between. Per germline, CDR1 MNHEY and CDR2 SVGAGI. The CDR3 sequence is CASSSEQYGYTF. Written as DNA, the CDR3 is TGTGCCAGCAGTTCAGAACAGTATGGCTACACCTTC.

V gene TRBV10-1 combines with J gene TRBJ2-4, with D possibly being TRBD2 (7 bases). V dropped 4 bases and J dropped 8 bases, with 18 bases sitting between them. CDR3 length: 15 residues. From germline, CDR1 is WNHNN and CDR2 SYGVQD (reference sequence). The CDR3 spells CASSGQQGGVDIQYF. The CDR3 region has the DNA TGCGCCAGCAGTGGACAACAGGGAGGGGTGGACATTCAGTACTTC.

The V gene is TRBV24-1, the J gene TRBJ1-5; the match to TRBD1 covers 7 bases. The CDR3 has 13 residues. The germline V gene has CDR1 KGHDR and CDR2 SFDVKD. The ends lost 7 bases at V and 6 bases at J; junction bases unmatched: 5. CDR3 in DNA: TGTGCCACCAGCAGACAGGGCTTTCAGCCCCAGCATTTT. Its protein product is CATSRQGFQPQHF.